The entry below gives a single T cell receptor (beta chain) sequence along with its context. Its specificity is unknown. The source of the sample is a study of shared clonotypes between healthy human individuals. Study results and caveats: Several donors showed sharing of approximately 5% of naive CD4 clonotypes.

Measured with immunoSEQ multiplex PCR; TCRdb has only the in-frame clones, and not every one. Among roughly 1,000,000 clones listed, 70% to 80% were seen once. This CDR3 spans 13 amino acids. The V and J ends lost 6 bases and 1 base respectively, with 9 bases between them. Germline assignment: CDR1 MNHNY and CDR2 SVGAGI (reference sequence). The source of this sequence is a man between 18 and 35 years old in good health. Some clones in this sample may be carry-over from other donors' samples. The specimen sequenced was memory CD4+ T cells from PBMCs. Subset given: CD45RA-negative fraction. This chain uses TRBV6-6 with TRBJ1-2; D remains ambiguous. CDR3 in amino acids: CASSSTDNYGYTF. In DNA, the CDR3 is TGTGCCAGCAGCTCTACAGATAACTATGGCTACACCTTC.